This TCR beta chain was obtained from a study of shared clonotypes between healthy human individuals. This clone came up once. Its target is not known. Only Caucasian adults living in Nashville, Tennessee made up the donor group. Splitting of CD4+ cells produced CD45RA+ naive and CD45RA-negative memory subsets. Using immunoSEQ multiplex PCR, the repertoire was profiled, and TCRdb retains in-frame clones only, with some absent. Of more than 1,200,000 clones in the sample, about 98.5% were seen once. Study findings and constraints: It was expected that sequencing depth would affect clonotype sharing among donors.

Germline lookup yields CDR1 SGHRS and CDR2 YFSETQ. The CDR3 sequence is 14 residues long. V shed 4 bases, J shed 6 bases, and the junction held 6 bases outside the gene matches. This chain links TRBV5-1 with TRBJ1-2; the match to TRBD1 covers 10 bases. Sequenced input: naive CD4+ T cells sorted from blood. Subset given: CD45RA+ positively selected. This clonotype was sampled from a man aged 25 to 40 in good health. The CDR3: CASSRGQGFDGYTF. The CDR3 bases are TGCGCCAGCAGCCGGGGACAGGGGTTCGATGGCTACACCTTC.